The present TCR beta chain was sequenced within a study of T cell clonality in common variable immunodeficiency. Points from the study as a whole: Common variable immunodeficiency TCR beta sequences reportedly had fewer deletions and N-nucleotide insertions. T cell subpopulation sequencing would be needed to explain CVID clonality.

This clone was seen at least ten times. Antigen unknown. The CDR3 end is not reached by the read, which stops 3 residues before it; the germline J gene fills it in. Germline lookup yields CDR1 MDHEN and CDR2 SYDVKM. CDR3 size: 14 residues. Donors gave roughly 4.5 to 8 ml heparinized peripheral whole blood. Sequencing input was equivalent genomic DNA from CVID and controls. Assay used: immunoSEQ multiplex PCR; TCRdb lists only in-frame clones, some missing. The sample includes about 34,000 clones, none of them occurring once. J is TRBJ1-5 and V is TRBV28; no clear D. Sequenced sample: peripheral blood mononuclear cells. The source is a person aged 18 to 70 in good health. CDR3 loop: CASRPPATAAPQHF. The covered CDR3 bases are TGTGCCAGCAGGCCCCCCGCAACGGCGGCACCC.